This TCR beta chain was retrieved from a study of OX40 agonist ivuxolimab in advanced cancers. Measured with immunoSEQ multiplex PCR; TCRdb has only the in-frame clones, and not every one. The sample shows around 77,000 clones, 85% of them seen only once. The CDR3 runs 16 residues. The V end lost 0 bases, the J end lost 9 bases, and 19 bases lay between the germline ends. In germline, CDR1 is KGHSH, CDR2 LQKENI. The sequenced sample was CD4+ or CD8+ T cells sorted from blood, obtained in a trial of the OX40 agonist ivuxolimab. The J gene is TRBJ2-3, the V gene TRBV18; D possibly corresponds to TRBD2 (5 bases). This sequence originates from an adult with an advanced solid tumor such as melanoma, head and neck, liver or kidney cancer. The CDR3 spells CASSPPAAGLLGTQYF. The CDR3 nucleotides are TGTGCCAGCTCACCACCGGCGGCAGGACTGTTAGGGACGCAGTATTTT.